This T cell receptor beta chain emerged from a study of blood T cell repertoires in COVID-19. The ends lost 8 bases at V and 5 bases at J; junction bases unmatched: 5. Germline V gives CDR1 GTSNPN, CDR2 SVGIG (reference sequence). CDR3 length: 12 residues. The protocol was immunoSEQ multiplex PCR, while the TCRdb copy is restricted to in-frame clones and leaves out a portion. The sample gives some 270,000 clones, 86% of which show up once; around 8.8% is in the top ten. Sequenced: peripheral blood. This TCR came from a man aged 35 to 55 with active or convalescent COVID-19. The chain recombines TRBV30 with TRBJ1-1; 10 bases are a match to TRBD1. CDR3 bases: TGTGCCCCCCGGACAGGGGGAACTGAAGCTTTCTTT. Translating gives CAPRTGGTEAFF. Using reference TRBV30 and TRBJ1-1 for the parts outside the CDR3, the full variable domain is SQTIHQWPATLVQPVGSPLSLECTVEGTSNPNLYWYRQAAGRGLQLLFYSVGIGQISSEVPQNLSASRPQDRQFILSSKKLLLSDSGFYLCAPRTGGTEAFFGQGTRLTVV.